The clone carrying this T cell receptor (beta chain) was recorded a few times. Its antigen is not known. Then a second PCR, running about 6 to 11 cycles, was carried out with a sample-barcoded 5' primer and a J-beta primer mix. Via MiXCR, TCRdb re-called the 5' RACE reads, giving one row per CDR3 protein. The sample includes hundreds of thousands of distinct CDR3 sequences, under 30% of them seen just once. The sample comes from a study of blood T cells in healthy people across ages. Findings and limits, study-wide: When set beside aged donors, long-lived donors presented more naive CD4+ cells and higher diversity. Unsorted PBMC material precluded a definitive naive versus antigen-experienced comparison. TCR beta diversity, measured per million T cells, fell in a roughly linear way with age.

V shed 3 bases and J shed 4 bases, with 13 bases lying between them. CDR3 length: 14 amino acids. Germline-derived CDR1 and CDR2 are SGHRS and YFSETQ. The chain is built from TRBV5-1 and TRBJ1-1; unclear D gene. Sequencing was performed on blood. This receptor was taken from an elderly woman in good health. The CDR3 sequence: CASSSTVDVTEAFF. DNA of the CDR3: TGCGCCAGCAGCTCCACGGTTGACGTCACTGAAGCTTTCTTT.